This record looks at one TCR beta chain sequence and its context. Its antigen is not known. Described time point: late sampling 161 to 241 days after vaccination in a few convalescent patients. The treatment here: roughly 11-day PBMC culture with coronavirus spike peptide pools or control peptides (ViraFEST assay). This record belongs to a study of vaccination and CD4 T cells after COVID-19. Looked up from germline, CDR1 is SEHNR and CDR2 is FQNEAQ (reference sequence). The CDR3 sequence is 14 residues long. Trimming took 1 base from V and 12 from J, leaving 16 bases between them. The assay that was used to sequence DNA from cultured CD4+ T cells was the Oncomine TCR Beta short-read assay. It was cultured CD4+ T cells from which genomic DNA was extracted. Via MiXCR, TCRdb re-called the PCR reads, giving one row per CDR3 protein. The sample carries 15,000 or so distinct CDR3 sequences, more than 45% recorded once.

Whole-study findings and limits: The median proportion of reactive clones detected only post-vaccination in convalescent patients was approximately 90%.

The TCR comes from a human donor who had recovered from COVID-19. This chain connects TRBV7-9 to TRBJ2-1, with D perhaps given as TRBD1 or TRBD2 (5 bases each). Specimen: CD4+ T cells from blood, cultured in vitro, collected about 7 months after SARS-CoV-2 vaccination. This CDR3 reads CASSLGTLRGGQFF. As DNA, the CDR3 is TGTGCCAGCAGCTTAGGAACCCTGAGGGGTGGGCAGTTCTTC. The whole variable domain, filled in from reference TRBV7-9 and TRBJ2-1, reads DTGVSQNPRHKITKRGQNVTFRCDPISEHNRLYWYRQTLGQGPEFLTYFQNEAQLEKSRLLSDRFSAERPKGSFSTLEIQRTEQGDSAMYLCASSLGTLRGGQFFGPGTRLTVL.